This TCR beta chain was recovered during a study of shared clonotypes between healthy human individuals. Free of recent acute infections or vaccinations, the donors were healthy HIV-negative adults. For unsorted samples, genomic DNA was extracted from roughly 100 million PBMCs. Ten immunoSEQ deep assay plates were used by the authors to sequence unsorted PBMC DNA. Sequenced by immunoSEQ multiplex PCR; TCRdb stores in-frame clones only, minus some. The sample records about 520,000 clones, roughly 80% being singletons. CDR3 length: 15 amino acids. Germline CDR1 and CDR2: MNHNS and SASEGT. Details on this clone: Its specificity is not known. It differs at one base from a far larger clone, so likely a read error.

Study-wide findings and caveats: Blood was the only sampled material, and tissue repertoires likely differ.

The sample was PBMCs. The source of this sequence is a woman aged 40 to 50 in good health. Some clones in this sample may be carry-over from other donors' samples. The chain couples TRBV6-1 to TRBJ1-5, with 7 bases lining up with TRBD1. CDR3: CASSLRQGLEQLQHF. The CDR3 DNA is TGTGCCAGCAGTCTCCGACAGGGTTTAGAACAGCTCCAGCATTTT.